The clone carrying this T cell receptor (beta chain) was picked up a small number of times. The germline V gene encodes CDR1 SGHTA and CDR2 FQGNSA. The V end lost 4 bases, the J end lost 1 base, and 9 bases lay between the germline ends. There are 14 residues in the CDR3. Molecular barcoding with unique molecular identifiers was used for the TCRbeta library. TCRdb analysed the PCR reads with MiXCR anew, one entry per CDR3 protein. The table includes 450,000 to 600,000 distinct CDR3 sequences, over 25% detected once. This specimen belongs to a study of T-cell reconstitution after alpha-beta-depleted transplantation in children.

The sample in question was PBMCs from the stem cell graft donor, obtained from the stem cell graft. The rearrangement joins TRBV7-2 to TRBJ2-3; D gene ambiguous. This receptor was taken from a human donor who donated a stem cell graft to a child with aplastic anemia. CDR3 amino acids: CASSSRSGTDTQYF. Written as DNA, the CDR3 is TGTGCCAGCAGCTCCCGCTCGGGCACAGATACGCAGTATTTT.